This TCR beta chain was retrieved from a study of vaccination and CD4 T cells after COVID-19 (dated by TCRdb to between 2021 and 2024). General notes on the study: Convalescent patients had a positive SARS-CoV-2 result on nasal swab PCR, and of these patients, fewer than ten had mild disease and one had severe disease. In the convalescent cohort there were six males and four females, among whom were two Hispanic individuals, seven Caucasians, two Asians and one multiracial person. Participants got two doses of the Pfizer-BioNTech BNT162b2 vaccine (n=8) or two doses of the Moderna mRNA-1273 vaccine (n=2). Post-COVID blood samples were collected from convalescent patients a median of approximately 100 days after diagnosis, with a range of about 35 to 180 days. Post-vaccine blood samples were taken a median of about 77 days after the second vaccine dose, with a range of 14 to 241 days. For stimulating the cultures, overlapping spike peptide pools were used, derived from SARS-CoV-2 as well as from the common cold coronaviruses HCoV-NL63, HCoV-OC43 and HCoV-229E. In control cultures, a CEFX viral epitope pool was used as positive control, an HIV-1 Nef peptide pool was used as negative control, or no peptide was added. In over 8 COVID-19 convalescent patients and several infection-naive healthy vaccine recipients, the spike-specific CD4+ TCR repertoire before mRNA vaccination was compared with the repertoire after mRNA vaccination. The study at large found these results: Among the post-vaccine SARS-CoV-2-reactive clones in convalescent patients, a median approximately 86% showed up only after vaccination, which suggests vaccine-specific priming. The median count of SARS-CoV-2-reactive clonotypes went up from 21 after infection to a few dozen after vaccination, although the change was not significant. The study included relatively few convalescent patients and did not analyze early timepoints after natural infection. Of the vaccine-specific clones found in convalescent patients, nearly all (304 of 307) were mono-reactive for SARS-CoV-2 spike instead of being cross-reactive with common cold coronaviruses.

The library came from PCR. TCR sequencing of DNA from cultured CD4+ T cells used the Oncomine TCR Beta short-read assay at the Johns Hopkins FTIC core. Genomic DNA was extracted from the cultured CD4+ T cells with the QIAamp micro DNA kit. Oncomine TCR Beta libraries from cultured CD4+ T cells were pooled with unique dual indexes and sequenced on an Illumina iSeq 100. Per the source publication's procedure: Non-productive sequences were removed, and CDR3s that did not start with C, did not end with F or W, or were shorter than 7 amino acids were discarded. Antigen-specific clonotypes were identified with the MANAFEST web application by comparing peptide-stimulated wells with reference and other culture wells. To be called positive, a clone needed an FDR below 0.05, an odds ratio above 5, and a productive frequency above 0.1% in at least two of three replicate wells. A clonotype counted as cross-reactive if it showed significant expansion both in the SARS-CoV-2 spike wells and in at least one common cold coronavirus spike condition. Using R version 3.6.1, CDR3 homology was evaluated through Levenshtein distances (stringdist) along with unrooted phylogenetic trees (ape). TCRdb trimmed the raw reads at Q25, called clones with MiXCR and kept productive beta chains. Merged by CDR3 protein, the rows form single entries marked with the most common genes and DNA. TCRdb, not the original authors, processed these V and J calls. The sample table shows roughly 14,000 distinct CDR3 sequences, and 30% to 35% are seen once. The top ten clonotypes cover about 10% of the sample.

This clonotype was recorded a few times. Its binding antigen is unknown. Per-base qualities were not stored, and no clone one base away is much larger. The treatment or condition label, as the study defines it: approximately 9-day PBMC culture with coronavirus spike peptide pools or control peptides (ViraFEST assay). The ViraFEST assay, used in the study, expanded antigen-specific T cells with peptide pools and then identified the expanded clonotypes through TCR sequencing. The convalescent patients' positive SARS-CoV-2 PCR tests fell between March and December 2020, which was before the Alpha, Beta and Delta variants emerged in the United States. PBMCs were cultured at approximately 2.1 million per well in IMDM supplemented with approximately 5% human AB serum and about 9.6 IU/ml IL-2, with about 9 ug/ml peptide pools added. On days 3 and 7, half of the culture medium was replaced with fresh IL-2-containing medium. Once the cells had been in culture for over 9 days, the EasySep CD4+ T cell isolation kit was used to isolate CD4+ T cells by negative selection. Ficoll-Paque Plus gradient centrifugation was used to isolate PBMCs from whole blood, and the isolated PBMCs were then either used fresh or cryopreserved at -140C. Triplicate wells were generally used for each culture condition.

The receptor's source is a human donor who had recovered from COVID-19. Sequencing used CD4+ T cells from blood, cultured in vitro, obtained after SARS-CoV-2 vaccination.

CDR3 sequence: CASSPQGLSTDTQYF. The DNA sequence reads TGTGCCAGCAGCCCGCAGGGACTTAGCACAGATACGCAGTATTTT. The chain is encoded by TRBV7-2 joined to TRBJ2-3; a weak D assignment points to TRBD2 (6 bases agree). The germline V gene supplies CDR1 SGHTA and CDR2 FQGNSA. The CDR3, from cysteine to phenylalanine, totals 15 residues. This entry keeps only the CDR3 DNA: 45 bases, framed from base 1. The V end loses 5 bases and the J end loses 0 bases, and a stretch of 12 bases separates them. With the portions outside the CDR3 filled from the reference TRBV7-2 and TRBJ2-3 genes, the complete variable region becomes GAGVSQSPSNKVTEKGKDVELRCDPISGHTALYWYRQSLGQGLEFLIYFQGNSAPDKSGLPSDRFSAERTGGSVSTLTIQRTQQEDSAVYLCASSPQGLSTDTQYFGPGTRLTVL.